This entry lists 9 T cell receptor beta chains sequenced from one sample in a study of blood T cell repertoires in COVID-19. Measured with immunoSEQ multiplex PCR; TCRdb has only the in-frame clones, and not every one. The data show 310,000 or so clones, almost 90% seen once. What was sequenced was PBMCs or T cells enriched from blood (not recorded which). Source of these receptors: a woman younger than 35 with acute COVID-19.

V and J are TRBV5-1 and TRBJ1-1, with D perhaps matching TRBD1 (5 bases). Germline CDR1 is SGHRS and CDR2 is YFSETQ. The CDR3 spans 11 residues. Between the trimmed V and J ends, which lost 4 bases and 11 bases, there was a span of 12 bases. As DNA, the CDR3 is TGCGCCAGCAGCAAGGGGCGGTGGGCTTTCTTT. This gives the protein CASSKGRWAFF.

The J gene is TRBJ1-1, the V gene TRBV2; no clear D gene. The CDR3 is 13 amino acids. Deletions cut 7 bases from V and 0 bases from J, with 9 bases between. CDR1 and CDR2 (germline): SNHLY, FYNNEI. The CDR3 DNA reads TGTGCCAGCATCCCAGACATGAACACTGAAGCTTTCTTT. Amino acid sequence: CASIPDMNTEAFF.

The chain is built from TRBV19 and TRBJ2-4; the match to TRBD1 covers 8 bases. With 7 bases clipped from V and 6 bases from J, the junction kept 17 bases outside the gene matches. The CDR3 covers 17 residues. The germline V gene has CDR1 LNHDA and CDR2 SQIVND (reference sequence). CDR3 sequence: CASTQWDRREPSNIQYF. CDR3 DNA sequence: TGTGCCAGTACCCAATGGGACAGGAGAGAGCCATCAAACATTCAGTACTTC. Looking up the rest from reference TRBV19 and TRBJ2-4 gives the full variable domain: DGGITQSPKYLFRKEGQNVTLSCEQNLNHDAMYWYRQDPGQGLRLIYYSQIVNDFQKGDIAEGYSVSREKKESFPLTVTSAQKNPTAFYLCASTQWDRREPSNIQYFGAGTRLSVL.

The rearrangement joins TRBV18 to TRBJ2-6; tentative D call: TRBD1 (5 bases). Trimming removed 3 bases from V and 2 bases from J, with 29 bases in between. CDR1 is KGHSH and CDR2 is LQKENI in the germline V gene. The length of the CDR3 is 22 residues. CDR3 nucleotide sequence: TGTGCCAGCTCACCCCTACCTCAAACAGGCCCGGTACCCCCAGCTGGGGCCAACGTCCTGACTTTC. Translating it yields CASSPLPQTGPVPPAGANVLTF.

V is TRBV18 and J is TRBJ1-2; D not certain. With 2 bases removed from V and 2 bases from J, the gap between germline ends came to 6 bases. Per the germline V gene, CDR1 is KGHSH and CDR2 is LQKENI. The CDR3 sequence is 13 residues long. CDR3 sequence reads: CASSPEGNYGYTF. CDR3 nucleotides: TGTGCCAGCTCACCAGAGGGAAACTATGGCTACACCTTC.

This rearrangement joins TRBV4-1 to TRBJ2-1; 9 nucleotides agree with TRBD2. CDR1 is MGHRA, CDR2 YSYEKL, per germline. V lost 4 bases to trimming and J lost 1 base; unmatched junction nucleotides: 8. CDR3 length equals 17 residues. CDR3 DNA: TGCGCCAGCAGCCCTGGGGGTAGCGGGAGTTCCTACAATGAGCAGTTCTTC. It yields the protein CASSPGGSGSSYNEQFF.

This sequence joins TRBV9 and TRBJ1-5; the match to TRBD1 covers 10 bases. The length of the CDR3 is 15 residues. V shed 5 bases and J 7 bases; nucleotides not matched to a gene: 9. CDR1 SGDLS and CDR2 YYNGEE come from the germline V gene. This CDR3 is CASSPGTGEEQPQHF. The CDR3 DNA follows: TGTGCCAGCAGTCCTGGGACAGGGGAGGAACAGCCCCAGCATTTT.

The J gene is TRBJ1-4, the V gene TRBV7-2; TRBD1 agrees at 10 bases. The CDR3 is 15 amino acids. With 5 bases clipped from V and 5 bases from J, the junction kept 5 bases outside the gene matches. Germline CDR1 and CDR2: SGHTA and FQGNSA. CDR3 in DNA: TGTGCCAGCAGCCCACAGGGACAGGGGAATGAAAAACTGTTTTTT. It translates to CASSPQGQGNEKLFF. The full variable domain, with the rest looked up from reference TRBV7-2 and TRBJ1-4, is GAGVSQSPSNKVTEKGKDVELRCDPISGHTALYWYRQSLGQGLEFLIYFQGNSAPDKSGLPSDRFSAERTGGSVSTLTIQRTQQEDSAVYLCASSPQGQGNEKLFFGSGTQLSVL.

This sequence joins TRBV18 and TRBJ2-3; 10 nucleotides match TRBD2. The CDR3 covers 16 residues. The germline CDR1 and CDR2 sequences are KGHSH and LQKENI. V trimming: 4 bases; J trimming: 2 bases; junction bases outside the gene matches: 6. The CDR3 reads CASSLQAGGNTDTQYF. The CDR3 DNA follows: TGTGCCAGCTCACTTCAAGCGGGAGGGAACACAGATACGCAGTATTTT.